This T cell receptor (beta chain) appears in the sequencing data of a study of T cell responses to AZD1222 COVID-19 vaccine. Study results and caveats: Two AZD1222 administrations were followed by greater Spike-specific TCR breadth and depth. Only a handful of people who got AZD1222 tested seropositive at baseline. Repertoire collection took place solely once the T cell response had peaked. Donors were mostly white British, more females; clonal diversity possibly underestimated.

This CDR3 spans 13 amino acids. V gave up 0 bases and J gave up 1 base, with 6 bases separating them. Germline CDR1 reads GTSNPN; CDR2 reads SVGIG (reference sequence). Generated by immunoSEQ multiplex PCR, the TCRdb table keeps only in-frame clones and is missing some. This repertoire shows 120,000 or so clones, roughly 90% found once; its top ten account for 11%. Of note for this clone: What it recognizes is unknown.

The receptor was derived from an adult in good health. The genes are TRBV30 and TRBJ1-1; D unclear. The material was peripheral blood, obtained on day 0 of MenACWY control vaccination. The CDR3 nucleotides are TGTGCCTGGAGTGTCGGCGCGAACACTGAAGCTTTCTTT. This sequence encodes CAWSVGANTEAFF.